This TCR beta chain is drawn from a study of T cells after yellow fever vaccination. The study, taken as a whole, reports: Clones from primary vaccination mostly reappeared after the booster (roughly 97% CD4, over 85% CD8).

TCRdb re-derived calls from the 5' RACE reads in MiXCR, one entry per CDR3 protein. The sample has around 300,000 distinct CDR3 sequences, 4.1% seen once; the top ten hold under 30%. As regards this clonotype: Antigen: not known.

This TCR derives from a young man who received the YFV17D yellow fever vaccine. Sequencing used PBMCs, obtained 5 days after the yellow fever booster vaccination.

The CDR3: CASTLAGGPYNEQFF. For the CDR3, the DNA is TGTGCCAGCACACTAGCGGGGGGGCCTTACAATGAGCAGTTCTTC. V usage is TRBV12-3 or TRBV12-4 and J usage is TRBJ2-1; 13 nucleotides line up with TRBD2. The CDR3 loop spans 15 amino acids. Trimming cost V 7 bases and J 4 bases; bases outside gene matches: 4.